The 8 T cell receptor beta chains below all came from one sample that was sequenced in a study of T-cell reconstitution after alpha-beta-depleted transplantation in children. Preparation of the TCRbeta library was carried out with unique molecular identifiers. From the PCR reads, TCRdb called clonotypes with MiXCR, one entry per CDR3 protein. The sample has 490,000 or so distinct CDR3 sequences; around 12% are singletons. The material was PBMCs from the stem cell graft donor, obtained from the stem cell graft. Receptor source: a human donor who donated a stem cell graft to a child with combined immunodeficiency.

The chain has TRBV28 and TRBJ2-7, with TRBD1 matching over 8 bases. CDR1 and CDR2 from the germline V gene are MDHEN and SYDVKM. J lost 3 bases, V lost 6 bases, and 7 bases had no gene match. CDR3 size: 14 residues. The CDR3 DNA sequence: TGTGCCAGCAGCAACAGGGGGAGGAACTACGAGCAGTACTTC. Protein sequence: CASSNRGRNYEQYF.

The V and J genes are TRBV11-1 and TRBJ2-1; D is undetermined. CDR1 and CDR2 (germline): SGHAT, FQDESV (reference sequence). Trimming took off 2 bases at V and 8 bases at J, with 13 bases between the two ends. The CDR3 is made up of 14 amino acids. The CDR3 here is CASSLSFRGDEQFF. As DNA, the CDR3 is TGTGCCAGCAGCTTATCCTTCCGCGGTGATGAGCAGTTCTTC.

This clonotype showed up many times. V is TRBV7-2 and J is TRBJ2-1, with TRBD2 matching 9 bases. The germline CDR1 and CDR2 sequences are SGHTA and FQGNSA. The CDR3 loop spans 13 amino acids. Germline trimming cut 4 bases from V and 6 bases from J; bases unmatched to any gene: 1. CDR3 nucleotides: TGTGCCAGCAGCTGGGGACTAGCCAATGAGCAGTTCTTC. Protein sequence: CASSWGLANEQFF.

This clonotype was counted ten times or more. Written as DNA, the CDR3 is TGTGCCAGCAGCTTCTTTGCGGGCCGGGGGACAGATACGCAGTATTTT. Translated, it gives CASSFFAGRGTDTQYF. The chain combines TRBV11-1 with TRBJ2-3, with a possible D match to TRBD2 (6 bases). The CDR3 contains 16 residues. V gave up 3 bases and J gave up 3 bases, with 16 bases separating them. The germline CDR1 and CDR2 sequences are SGHAT and FQDESV (reference sequence).

V usage is TRBV5-1 and J usage is TRBJ2-6; no clear D. This CDR3 is 15 amino acids long. V dropped 2 bases and J dropped 4 bases, with 10 bases sitting between them. The germline V gene has CDR1 SGHRS and CDR2 YFSETQ. As DNA, the CDR3 is TGCGCCAGCAGCTTAACCGGGCGGGGGGCCAACGTCCTGACTTTC. This sequence encodes CASSLTGRGANVLTF.

In this sample, this clonotype turned up a few times. The V call is TRBV11-2, the J call TRBJ2-5, with 8 bases aligning to TRBD1. The CDR3 runs 15 residues. V lost 7 bases to trimming and J lost 4 bases; unmatched junction nucleotides: 11. CDR1 is SGHAT and CDR2 is FQNNGV in the germline V gene. The CDR3 coding sequence is TGTGCCAGCACCATCCAGGGGGCGATTGGAGAGACCCAGTACTTC. It specifies CASTIQGAIGETQYF.

The chain recombines TRBV28 with TRBJ1-2; 7 bases line up with TRBD1. Germline CDR1 is MDHEN and CDR2 is SYDVKM. The CDR3 spans 15 residues. The trim removed 4 bases at V and 5 bases at J, leaving 10 bases unmatched. CDR3 bases: TGTGCCAGCAGTTCTCCTTTAGGGGGCAAATATGGCTACACCTTC. It encodes CASSSPLGGKYGYTF.

This clonotype was observed at least ten times. DNA for the CDR3: TGCGCCAGCAGCTTGACCGGGGGACACTACGAGCAGTACTTC. Encoded protein: CASSLTGGHYEQYF. This rearrangement joins TRBV5-1 to TRBJ2-7; D may be TRBD1 or TRBD2 (6 bases each). The CDR3 spans 14 residues. Germline-derived CDR1 and CDR2 are SGHRS and YFSETQ. The V gene lost 1 base and the J gene lost 3 bases, with 11 bases spanning the gap.